Below, 11 T cell receptor beta chains from the same sample are listed, as sequenced in a study of breast tumors, draining lymph nodes, adjacent tissues. TCRdb redid the calling of the multiplex PCR reads with MiXCR, one entry per CDR3 protein. The table includes under 350,000 distinct CDR3 sequences, roughly 31% detected once. Axillary draining lymph nodes of breast cancer patients supplied the node samples. The sample comprised axillary lymph node tissue. These receptors were obtained from a female donor with breast cancer. Some clones in this sample may be carry-over from other donors' samples.

The table lists this clonotype with many counts. CDR3 sequence: CASSTARGLADNEQFF. In DNA, the CDR3 is TGTGCCAGCAGCACGGCAAGGGGACTAGCGGACAATGAGCAGTTCTTC. The rearrangement joins TRBV7-8 to TRBJ2-1; 11 bases align to TRBD2. The trim removed 5 bases at V and 5 bases at J, leaving 8 bases unmatched. This CDR3 contains 16 residues. Germline V CDR1 and CDR2: SGHVS, FQNEAQ.

Ten or more counts support this clonotype. V and J are TRBV2 and TRBJ2-3; the match to TRBD2 covers 7 bases. Germline assignment: CDR1 SNHLY and CDR2 FYNNEI. With 0 bases clipped from V and 2 bases from J, the junction kept 5 bases outside the gene matches. This CDR3 spans 16 amino acids. CDR3 residues: CASSEAGSGPTDTQYF. CDR3 bases: TGTGCCAGCAGTGAAGCGGGTAGCGGGCCCACAGATACGCAGTATTTT.

This clonotype was detected only a few times. This may be a read error: a much more frequent sequence differs by one nucleotide. The chain is built from TRBV20-1 and TRBJ2-1, with D uncertain. CDR1 is DFQATT and CDR2 is SNEGSKA in the germline V gene (reference sequence). This CDR3 has 12 amino acids. This chain's CDR3 is CSASDQRNEPFF. The CDR3 DNA sequence: TGCAGTGCTAGTGACCAAAGGAATGAGCCGTTCTTC.

This chain connects TRBV12-3 or TRBV12-4 to TRBJ1-2; tentatively, D is TRBD1 (6 bases). Trimming removed 4 bases at V and 8 bases at J, with 17 bases between. The CDR3 is made up of 14 amino acids. CDR3: CASSSLKKGDGYTF. CDR3 coding DNA: TGTGCCAGCAGTTCCTTAAAAAAGGGGGACGGCTACACCTTC.

The chain has TRBV28 and TRBJ2-3; D assignment may be TRBD1 or TRBD2 (7 bases each). CDR3 length: 16 residues. V was clipped by 4 bases and J by 1 base, with 15 bases between them. Per germline, CDR1 MDHEN and CDR2 SYDVKM. In DNA form, the CDR3 reads TGTGCCAGCAGTTCCAGGGGGGGCGAGGGCACAGATACGCAGTATTTT. Amino acids: CASSSRGGEGTDTQYF. The full variable domain, in which reference TRBV28 and TRBJ2-3 provide the parts outside the CDR3, is DVKVTQSSRYLVKRTGEKVFLECVQDMDHENMFWYRQDPGLGLRLIYFSYDVKMKEKGDIPEGYSVSREKKERFSLILESASTNQTSMYLCASSSRGGEGTDTQYFGPGTRLTVL.

At least ten counts were recorded for this clonotype. This chain connects TRBV20-1 to TRBJ1-5; a weak D match, TRBD1 (6 bases). The V gene's germline CDR1 is DFQATT and CDR2 SNEGSKA (reference sequence). V was shortened by 6 bases and J by 3 bases, with 12 bases between the two germline ends. This CDR3 comprises 13 residues. CDR3 residues: CSAKQGLNQPQHF. The CDR3 DNA follows: TGCAGTGCAAAACAGGGCCTCAATCAGCCCCAGCATTTT.

This clonotype was picked up many times. The genes are TRBV20-1 and TRBJ2-7; unclear D gene. V was pared by 1 base and J by 9 bases, with 10 bases between. Germline values: CDR1 DFQATT, CDR2 SNEGSKA (reference sequence). The CDR3 extends over 11 amino acids. CDR3 bases: TGCAGTGCTAGAGGTCCCGTAGGGCAGTACTTC. This codes for CSARGPVGQYF.

This clonotype was seen at least ten times. J is TRBJ2-7 and V is TRBV7-9; 9 bases map to TRBD1. Germline CDR1 reads SEHNR; CDR2 reads FQNEAQ (reference sequence). With 6 bases clipped from V and 5 bases from J, the junction kept 11 bases outside the gene matches. The CDR3 has 15 amino acids. CDR3 DNA: TGTGCCAGCAGGCTCACCGGGACAGGGACCGACGAGCAGTACTTC. It is translated as CASRLTGTGTDEQYF.

This clonotype was seen repeatedly, ten times or more. This chain connects TRBV12-3 or TRBV12-4 to TRBJ1-3; TRBD1 is a possible D gene (5 bases). The CDR3 length is 14 residues. Trimming removed 8 bases at V and 7 bases at J, with 18 bases between. The CDR3 protein is CASVVSDIPNTIYF. In DNA form, the CDR3 reads TGTGCCAGCGTGGTTTCGGACATCCCTAACACCATATATTTT.

V and J are TRBV14 and TRBJ2-1; 14 bases match TRBD2. CDR1 SGHDN and CDR2 FVKESK come from the germline V gene. V was pared by 4 bases and J by 8 bases, with 4 bases of the junction left unmatched. This CDR3 spans 15 amino acids. The CDR3, as DNA: TGTGCCAGCAGCCTCGGACTAGCGGGAGGACATGAGCAGTTCTTC. Its protein is CASSLGLAGGHEQFF. Using reference TRBV14 and TRBJ2-1 for the parts outside the CDR3, the full variable domain is EAGVTQFPSHSVIEKGQTVTLRCDPISGHDNLYWYRRVMGKEIKFLLHFVKESKQDESGMPNNRFLAERTGGTYSTLKVQPAELEDSGVYFCASSLGLAGGHEQFFGPGTRLTVL.

This clonotype was counted many times. The rearrangement uses TRBV19 and TRBJ2-1; 10 nucleotides align to TRBD2. Germline trimming cut 7 bases from V and 8 bases from J; bases unmatched to any gene: 8. The length of the CDR3 is 14 residues. Germline V gene lookup returns CDR1 LNHDA and CDR2 SQIVND (reference sequence). CDR3 loop: CASKFLAGGHEQFF. As DNA, the CDR3 is TGTGCCAGTAAATTTTTAGCGGGAGGCCATGAGCAGTTCTTC.